The present entry profiles one T cell receptor beta chain with its context. Antigen specificity is unknown. The sample belongs to a study of CD8 T cells in ankylosing spondylitis. General study results and limits: Ankylosing spondylitis blood appeared to be characterized by a TCR beta motif of about 8 highly homologous variants. Disease-linked clones proved CD8+ and comparatively uncommon in peripheral blood. Reports say disease-linked clones showed up significantly more in matched ankylosing spondylitis synovial fluid.

Quantitative 5'-RACE with molecular barcodes generated TCR beta libraries. From the 5' RACE reads, TCRdb called clonotypes with MiXCR, one entry per CDR3 protein. The sample holds approximately 540,000 distinct CDR3 sequences, approximately 11% seen once. Germline V gene lookup returns CDR1 DFQATT and CDR2 SNEGSKA (reference sequence). CDR3 length: 9 residues. V lost 5 bases to trimming and J lost 12 bases; unmatched junction nucleotides: 4. This clonotype was obtained from a male donor with ankylosing spondylitis. The V gene is TRBV20-1, the J gene TRBJ2-7, with 7 nucleotides matching TRBD1. Sequencing input: blood, either unsorted or a sorted T cell fraction (not recorded which). DNA for the CDR3: TGCAGTGCTGAGGGGGCGCGGTACTTC. Protein: CSAEGARYF.